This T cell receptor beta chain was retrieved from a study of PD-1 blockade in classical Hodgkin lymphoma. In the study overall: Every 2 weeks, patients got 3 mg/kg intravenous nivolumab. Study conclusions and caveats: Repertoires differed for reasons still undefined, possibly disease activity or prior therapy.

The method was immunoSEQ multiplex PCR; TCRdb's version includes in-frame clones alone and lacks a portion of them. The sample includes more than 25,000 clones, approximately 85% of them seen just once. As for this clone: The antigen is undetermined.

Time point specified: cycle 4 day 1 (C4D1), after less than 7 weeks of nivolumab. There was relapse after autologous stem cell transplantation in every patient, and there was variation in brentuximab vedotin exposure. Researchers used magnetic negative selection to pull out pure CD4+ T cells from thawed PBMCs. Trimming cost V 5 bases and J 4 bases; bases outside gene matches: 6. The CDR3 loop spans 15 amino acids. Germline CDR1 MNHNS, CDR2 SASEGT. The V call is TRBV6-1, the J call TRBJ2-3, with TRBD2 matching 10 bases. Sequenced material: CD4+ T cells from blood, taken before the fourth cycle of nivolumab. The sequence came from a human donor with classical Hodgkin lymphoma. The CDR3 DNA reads TGTGCCAGCAGTCTTAGCGGGAGGAGCGCAGATACGCAGTATTTT. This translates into CASSLSGRSADTQYF.